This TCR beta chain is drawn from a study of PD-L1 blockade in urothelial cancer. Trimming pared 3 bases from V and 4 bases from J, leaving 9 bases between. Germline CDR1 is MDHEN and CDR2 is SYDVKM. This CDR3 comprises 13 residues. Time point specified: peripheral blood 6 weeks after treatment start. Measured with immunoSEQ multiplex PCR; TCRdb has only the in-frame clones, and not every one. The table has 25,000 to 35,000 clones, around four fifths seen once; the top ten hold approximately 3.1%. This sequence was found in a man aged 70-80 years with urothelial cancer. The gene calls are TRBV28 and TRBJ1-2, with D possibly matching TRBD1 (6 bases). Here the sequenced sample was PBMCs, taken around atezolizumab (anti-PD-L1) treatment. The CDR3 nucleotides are TGTGCCAGCAGTTTGTTCAGGGGCTATGGCTACACCTTC. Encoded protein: CASSLFRGYGYTF.